This T cell receptor (beta chain) was captured in a study of CD8 T cells in ankylosing spondylitis. Findings of the study overall: The authors reported significant enrichment of disease-linked clones in matched ankylosing spondylitis synovial fluid. In peripheral blood, disease-linked CD8+ clones occurred at relatively low frequencies. Reactive arthritis synovial fluid and blood previously showed some of these motif variants.

A single record per CDR3 protein comes from TCRdb applying MiXCR to the 5' RACE reads. The sample includes 300,000 to 400,000 distinct CDR3 sequences, approximately 20% of them seen just once. This clonotype was recorded a few times. Its antigen is currently unknown. V was cut by 6 bases and J by 0 bases, with 12 bases left in between. This CDR3 region has 15 residues. Source material: blood, either unsorted or a sorted T cell fraction (not recorded which). The source of this sequence is a male donor with ankylosing spondylitis or in good health (not recorded which). The chain is built from TRBV12-3 or TRBV12-4 and TRBJ2-1; D might be TRBD1 or TRBD2, each matching 5 bases. CDR3 sequence reads: CASRRRESSYNEQFF. The CDR3 region has the DNA TGTGCCAGCAGGCGCAGGGAGAGCTCCTACAATGAGCAGTTCTTC.